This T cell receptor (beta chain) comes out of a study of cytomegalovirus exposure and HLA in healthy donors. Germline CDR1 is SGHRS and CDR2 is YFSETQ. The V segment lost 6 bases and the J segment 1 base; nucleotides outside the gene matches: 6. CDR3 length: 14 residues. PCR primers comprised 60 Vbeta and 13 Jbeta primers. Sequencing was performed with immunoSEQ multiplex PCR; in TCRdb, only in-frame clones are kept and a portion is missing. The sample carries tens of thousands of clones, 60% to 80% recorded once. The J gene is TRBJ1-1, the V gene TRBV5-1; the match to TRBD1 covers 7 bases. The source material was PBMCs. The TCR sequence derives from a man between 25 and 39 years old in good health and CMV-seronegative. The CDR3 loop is CASIPGGTNTEAFF. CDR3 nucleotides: TGCGCCAGCATCCCAGGGGGGACGAACACTGAAGCTTTCTTT.